This T cell receptor beta chain was found in a study of T cells in Graves' hyperthyroidism and ophthalmopathy. The CDR3 runs 14 residues. Germline CDR1 and CDR2: SEHNR and FQNEAQ (reference sequence). Deletions cut 1 base from V and 0 bases from J, with 5 bases between. Regions amplified from RNA transcripts were the TCR beta CDR3 regions. RT-PCR in the first round (using the HTBI primer set) targeted the TCR CDR3. MiXCR was run by TCRdb on the multiplex PCR reads, yielding one entry per CDR3 protein. The data show more than 150,000 distinct CDR3 sequences, approximately 15% seen once. This clonotype has a count of ten or more.

The source is a woman aged 45-65 years with Graves' hyperthyroidism. The source material was blood. This chain links TRBV7-9 with TRBJ2-3; the D is unclear. The CDR3 region is CASSLEGSTDTQYF. CDR3 nucleotides: TGTGCCAGCAGCTTAGAAGGTAGCACAGATACGCAGTATTTT.